This T cell receptor (beta chain) was found in a study of blood T cell repertoires in COVID-19. The wider study: Acute and convalescent COVID-19 samples came from the United States, Italy and Spain. Sources were T cells, B-cell-depleted T cells, or PBMCs; the material itself was cDNA or gDNA.

V lost 6 bases, J lost 11 bases, and 6 bases stayed unmatched. The CDR3 extends over 14 amino acids. CDR1 is SGHTA, CDR2 FQGNSA, per germline. Original processing methods: Using reference gene primer amplification, nucleated cell counts were estimated. This table comes from immunoSEQ multiplex PCR, and its TCRdb copy is limited to in-frame clones, with some not included. V, J and clone size were drawn from that table, and D and trimming were deduced from the DNA. The sample has nearly 350,000 clones; over 70% are singletons. Sample: peripheral blood. V gene TRBV7-2 combines with J gene TRBJ1-6; 11 bases are a match to TRBD1. This clonotype originated in a man younger than 45 with active or convalescent COVID-19. The CDR3 coding sequence is TGTGCCAGCAGGGGACAGGGGGGAGGGACACCCCTCCACTTT. Its protein is CASRGQGGGTPLHF.